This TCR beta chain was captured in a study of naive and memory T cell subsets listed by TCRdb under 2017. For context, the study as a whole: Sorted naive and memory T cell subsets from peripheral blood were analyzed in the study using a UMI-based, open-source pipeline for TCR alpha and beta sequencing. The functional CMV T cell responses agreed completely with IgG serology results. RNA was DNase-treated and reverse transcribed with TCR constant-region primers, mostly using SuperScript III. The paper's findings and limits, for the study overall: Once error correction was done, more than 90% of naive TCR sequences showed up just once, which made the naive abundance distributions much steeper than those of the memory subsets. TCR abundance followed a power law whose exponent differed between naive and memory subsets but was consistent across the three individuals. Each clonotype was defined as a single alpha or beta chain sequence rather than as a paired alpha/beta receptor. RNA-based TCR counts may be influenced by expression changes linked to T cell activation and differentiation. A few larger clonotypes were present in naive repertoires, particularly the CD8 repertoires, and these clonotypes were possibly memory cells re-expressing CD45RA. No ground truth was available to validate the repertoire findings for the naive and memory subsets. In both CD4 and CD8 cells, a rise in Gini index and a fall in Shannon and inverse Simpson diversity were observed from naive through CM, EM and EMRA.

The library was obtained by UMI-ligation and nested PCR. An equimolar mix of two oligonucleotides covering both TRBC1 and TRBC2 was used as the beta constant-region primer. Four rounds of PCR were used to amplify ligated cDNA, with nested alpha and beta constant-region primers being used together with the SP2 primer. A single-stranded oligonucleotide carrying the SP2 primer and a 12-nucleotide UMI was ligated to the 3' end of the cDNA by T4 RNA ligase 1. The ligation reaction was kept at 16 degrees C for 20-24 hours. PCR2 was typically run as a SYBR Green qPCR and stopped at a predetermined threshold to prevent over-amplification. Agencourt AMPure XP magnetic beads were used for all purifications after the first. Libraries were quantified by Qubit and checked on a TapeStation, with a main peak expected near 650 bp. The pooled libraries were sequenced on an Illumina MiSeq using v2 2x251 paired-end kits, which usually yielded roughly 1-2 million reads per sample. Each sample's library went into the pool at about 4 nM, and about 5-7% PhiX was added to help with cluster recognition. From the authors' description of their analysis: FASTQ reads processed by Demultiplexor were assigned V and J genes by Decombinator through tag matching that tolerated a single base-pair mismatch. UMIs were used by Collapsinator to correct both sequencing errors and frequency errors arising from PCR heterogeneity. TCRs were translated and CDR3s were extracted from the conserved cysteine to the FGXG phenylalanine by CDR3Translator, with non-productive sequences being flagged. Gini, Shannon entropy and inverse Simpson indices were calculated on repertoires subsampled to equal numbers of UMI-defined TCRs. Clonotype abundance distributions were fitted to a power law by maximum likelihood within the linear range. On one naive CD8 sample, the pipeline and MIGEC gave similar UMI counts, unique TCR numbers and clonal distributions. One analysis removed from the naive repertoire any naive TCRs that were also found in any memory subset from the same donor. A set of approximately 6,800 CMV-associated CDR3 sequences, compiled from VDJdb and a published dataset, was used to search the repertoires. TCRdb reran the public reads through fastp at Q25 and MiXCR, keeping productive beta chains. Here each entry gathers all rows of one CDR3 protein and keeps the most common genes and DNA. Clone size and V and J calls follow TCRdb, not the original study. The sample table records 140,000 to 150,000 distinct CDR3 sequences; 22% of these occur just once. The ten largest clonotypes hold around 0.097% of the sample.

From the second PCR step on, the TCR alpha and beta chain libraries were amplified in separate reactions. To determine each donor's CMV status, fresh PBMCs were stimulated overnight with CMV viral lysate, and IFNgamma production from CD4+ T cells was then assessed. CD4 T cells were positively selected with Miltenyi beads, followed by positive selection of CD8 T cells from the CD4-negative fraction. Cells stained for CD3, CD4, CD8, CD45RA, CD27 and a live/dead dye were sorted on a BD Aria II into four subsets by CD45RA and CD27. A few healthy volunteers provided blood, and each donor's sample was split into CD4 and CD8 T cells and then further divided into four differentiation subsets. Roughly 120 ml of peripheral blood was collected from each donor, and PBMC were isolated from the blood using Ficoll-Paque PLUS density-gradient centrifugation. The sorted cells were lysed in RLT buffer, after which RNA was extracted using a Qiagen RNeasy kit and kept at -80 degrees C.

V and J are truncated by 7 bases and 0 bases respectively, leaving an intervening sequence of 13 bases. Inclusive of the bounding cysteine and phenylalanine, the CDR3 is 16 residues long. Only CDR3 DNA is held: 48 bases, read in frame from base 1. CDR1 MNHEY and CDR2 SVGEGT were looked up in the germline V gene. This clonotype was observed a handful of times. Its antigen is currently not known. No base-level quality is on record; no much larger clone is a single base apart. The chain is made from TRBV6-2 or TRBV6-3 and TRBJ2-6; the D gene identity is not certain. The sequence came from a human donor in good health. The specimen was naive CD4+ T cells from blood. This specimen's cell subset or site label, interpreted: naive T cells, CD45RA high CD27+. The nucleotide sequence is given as TGTGCCAGCATCCTAGGATGGACCTCTGGGGCCAACGTCCTGACTTTC. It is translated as CASILGWTSGANVLTF.